These T cell receptor beta chains were read from a single sample in a study of T cell responses to AZD1222 COVID-19 vaccine. Sequencing was performed with immunoSEQ multiplex PCR; in TCRdb, only in-frame clones are kept and a portion is missing. Here the sample spans around 180,000 clones, 85% to 95% being singletons. Specimen: peripheral blood, collected on day 0 of AZD1222 vaccination. The receptors were gathered from an adult in good health. Each CDR3 is given with its conserved first and last residue. The D gene is left open where the match is weak.

len	d_gene	v_gene	j_gene	CDR3aa
15	TRBD2	TRBV27	TRBJ2-3	CASSPTSGRYYTQYF
15	TRBD2	TRBV6-5	TRBJ2-5	CASSYSGGSGETQYF
13	.	TRBV30	TRBJ1-1	CAWSLAGNTEAFF
16	.	TRBV19	TRBJ1-6	CASSTWTAGGNSPLHF
13	.	TRBV19	TRBJ1-2	CASSIGGLYGYTF
16	.	TRBV18	TRBJ1-1	CASSPTGDPSNTEAFF
13	TRBD1	TRBV19	TRBJ1-1	CASSGTGYTEAFF
13	.	TRBV18	TRBJ1-1	CASSPEMNTEAFF
15	TRBD2	TRBV6-4	TRBJ2-3	CASSDSGGATDTQYF
13	.	TRBV2	TRBJ1-1	CASSGEANTEAFF
14	.	TRBV19	TRBJ2-7	CASSISHGSYEQYF
14	.	TRBV19	TRBJ2-3	CASSRVGGTDTQYF
10	.	TRBV5-8	TRBJ1-2	CASRSRRLAF
15	.	TRBV18	TRBJ1-1	CASSPPTGPGTEAFF
14	.	TRBV5-4	TRBJ1-1	CASSLGQENTEAFF
15	TRBD1	TRBV6-5	TRBJ1-1	CASSIQGGGFTEAFF
17	.	TRBV24-1	TRBJ1-5	CATSRGQDQGFNQPQHF
15	.	TRBV4-1	TRBJ2-1	CASSRPGSIYNEQFF
14	TRBD1	TRBV6-4	TRBJ1-1	CASSRAPGGTEAFF
15	.	TRBV27	TRBJ1-1	CASSFWKGMNTEAFF
14	.	TRBV25-1	TRBJ1-5	CASSEMGNNQPQHF
15	TRBD1	TRBV19	TRBJ1-5	CASSRGTGGNQPQHF
15	TRBD2	TRBV7-2	TRBJ2-1	CASSLVTSGGYEQFF
14	.	TRBV6-5	TRBJ1-2	CASSSPRREGGYTF
17	.	TRBV7-2	TRBJ2-1	CASSPLPRPGPYNEQFF
13	.	TRBV18	TRBJ1-1	CASSFDRNTEAFF
12	.	TRBV6-5	TRBJ1-3	CASSQTGDTIYF
18	.	TRBV9	TRBJ2-5	CASSVGDVPRGPQETQYF
15	TRBD2	TRBV6-5	TRBJ2-7	CASSSWGLPSYEQYF
17	TRBD2	TRBV10-3	TRBJ2-1	CAISESGSGIESDEQFF
14	.	TRBV6-5	TRBJ1-1	CASSRRAGDTEAFF
15	.	TRBV13	TRBJ1-1	CASSSPTDRNTEAFF
12	.	TRBV12-3/TRBV12-4	TRBJ2-1	CASTLSEYEQFF
15	TRBD1	TRBV27	TRBJ2-2	CASSWGQGDTGELFF
18	TRBD2	TRBV6-1	TRBJ2-5	CASSESPGLARNQETQYF
15	.	TRBV5-8	TRBJ2-2	CASSFRGVFTGELFF
13	TRBD2	TRBV7-9	TRBJ2-2	CASRGGVTGELFF
16	TRBD2	TRBV7-2	TRBJ2-3	CASSLGRGGRTDTQYF
15	.	TRBV7-2	TRBJ1-1	CASSLGGKMNTEAFF
15	TRBD1	TRBV6-2/TRBV6-3	TRBJ1-1	CASSYSTGGDTEAFF
15	TRBD2	TRBV3-1/TRBV3-2	TRBJ2-2	CASSLTSGNTGELFF
15	.	TRBV12-5	TRBJ1-1	CASGFDPDVNTEAFF
17	TRBD1	TRBV11-2	TRBJ2-6	CASSGGQGSAGANVLTF
14	.	TRBV7-9	TRBJ1-3	CASSLEGVLNTIYF
13	.	TRBV5-1	TRBJ1-3	CASRGGAGNTIYF
16	.	TRBV2	TRBJ1-1	CASSLSGGGMGTEAFF